These 26 T cell receptor beta chains came from one sample sequenced in a study of identical twins. TCRdb independently ran MiXCR on the 5' RACE reads; one entry per CDR3 protein. Here the sample spans roughly 250,000 distinct CDR3 sequences, over 12% being singletons. Material for sequencing was memory (CD45RO+) T cells sorted from blood. Every receptor here comes from a woman aged 18-35 years in good health.

The chain is built from TRBV28 and TRBJ1-2; D gene ambiguous. The V end lost 3 bases, the J end lost 4 bases, and 9 bases lay between the germline ends. The CDR3 runs 13 residues. Germline V gene lookup returns CDR1 MDHEN and CDR2 SYDVKM. The CDR3 is CASSFRGFYGYTF. Written as DNA, the CDR3 is TGTGCCAGCAGTTTTAGAGGGTTCTATGGCTACACCTTC.

The rearrangement links TRBV19 to TRBJ2-3; weak D call: TRBD2 (7 bases). CDR1 is LNHDA and CDR2 is SQIVND in the germline V gene (reference sequence). V shed 6 bases and J shed 0 bases, with 22 bases lying between them. The CDR3 consists of 18 residues. Here the CDR3 reads CASSSPRGAAESTDTQYF. CDR3 nucleotides: TGTGCCAGTAGCAGCCCCCGGGGGGCAGCGGAGAGCACAGATACGCAGTATTTT.

This clonotype was counted at least ten times. The chain has TRBV5-4 and TRBJ1-4, with D maybe TRBD1 (6 bases). CDR3 size: 18 residues. CDR1 is SGHNT, CDR2 YYREEE, per germline (reference sequence). V was clipped by 1 base and J by 5 bases, with 21 bases between them. CDR3 region: CASSLRSMAGHQNEKLFF. Written as DNA, the CDR3 is TGTGCCAGCAGCTTGAGGAGCATGGCGGGACATCAAAATGAAAAACTGTTTTTT.

V gene TRBV20-1 combines with J gene TRBJ2-7; 12 nucleotides align to TRBD2. This CDR3 comprises 13 residues. J gave up 9 bases and V 5 bases, and 8 bases lay outside the gene matches. Germline CDR1 is DFQATT and CDR2 is SNEGSKA (reference sequence). The CDR3 sequence is CSAWTSGIFGQYF. In DNA form, the CDR3 reads TGCAGTGCTTGGACTAGCGGGATCTTTGGGCAGTACTTC.

In its sample, this clonotype was seen a few times. This chain joins TRBV27 and TRBJ2-5; D remains ambiguous. The CDR3 has 14 residues. Germline V gives CDR1 MNHEY, CDR2 SMNVEV (reference sequence). Trimming cost V 1 base and J 6 bases, with 12 bases left between them. The DNA for the CDR3 is TGTGCCAGCAGTTTATACGTTGGGGAAAAGACCCAGTACTTC. Translated: CASSLYVGEKTQYF.

This clonotype appeared a few times. The rearrangement uses TRBV2 and TRBJ1-2, with D perhaps matching TRBD1 (5 bases). CDR1 and CDR2 (germline): SNHLY, FYNNEI. V lost 8 bases and J 2 bases, leaving 12 bases between the germline ends. CDR3 length equals 13 residues. CDR3 coding DNA: TGTGCCAGCCGGGGACGAGAAAACTATGGCTACACCTTC. This sequence encodes CASRGRENYGYTF.

This clonotype was seen more than once but under ten times. The chain couples TRBV7-6 to TRBJ2-1, with D tentatively TRBD2 (7 bases). Germline V lookup: CDR1 SGHVS, CDR2 FNYEAQ. The V end was cut by 3 bases, the J end by 4 bases, with 19 bases between. The CDR3 contains 17 residues. The CDR3: CASSFRLSEGGYNEQFF. The CDR3 nucleotides are TGTGCCAGCAGCTTCCGACTTTCCGAGGGGGGGTACAATGAGCAGTTCTTC. The full variable domain, with the rest looked up from reference TRBV7-6 and TRBJ2-1, is GAGVSQSPRYKVTKRGQDVALRCDPISGHVSLYWYRQALGQGPEFLTYFNYEAQQDKSGLPNDRFSAERPEGSISTLTIQRTEQRDSAMYRCASSFRLSEGGYNEQFFGPGTRLTVL.

This clonotype came up many times. This chain links TRBV5-1 with TRBJ1-1; D ambiguous. This CDR3 is 14 amino acids long. V lost 1 base, J lost 1 base, and 8 bases lay in between. CDR1 is SGHRS and CDR2 is YFSETQ in the germline V gene. CDR3: CASSLLPGNTEAFF. CDR3 nucleotide sequence: TGCGCCAGCAGCTTGTTACCAGGGAACACTGAAGCTTTCTTT.

CDR3 DNA sequence: TGTGCCAGCAGTCCGGGACAGGGTAACACTAATGAAAAACTGTTTTTT. Translated: CASSPGQGNTNEKLFF. The rearrangement links TRBV12-3 or TRBV12-4 to TRBJ1-4, with 9 bases aligning to TRBD1. The CDR3 extends over 16 amino acids. The V segment lost 5 bases and the J segment 2 bases; nucleotides outside the gene matches: 6.

V is TRBV4-2 and J is TRBJ1-2, with 10 bases that match TRBD1. Germline CDR1 and CDR2: LGHNA and YNFKEQ. The V gene end was trimmed by 1 base and the J gene end by 2 bases; junction bases not matched to a gene: 4. The CDR3 extends over 16 amino acids. The CDR3 reads CASSQGGQGGNYGYTF. Here the CDR3 DNA reads TGTGCCAGCAGCCAAGGTGGACAGGGGGGCAACTATGGCTACACCTTC.

This clonotype was detected a few times. This chain connects TRBV15 to TRBJ2-3; a weak D match, TRBD2 (6 bases). The V and J ends lost 6 bases and 0 bases respectively, with 7 bases between them. This CDR3 has 13 amino acids. Germline CDR1 and CDR2: LNHNV and YYDKDF (reference sequence). This chain's CDR3 is CATRAGSTDTQYF. The DNA for the CDR3 is TGTGCCACCAGGGCGGGAAGCACAGATACGCAGTATTTT.

CDR3 in amino acids: CASTSRASGSYEQFF. The CDR3 DNA sequence: TGTGCCAGCACTTCGAGGGCTAGCGGGAGCTATGAGCAGTTCTTC. The V and J genes are TRBV6-2 or TRBV6-3 and TRBJ2-1, with TRBD2 matching over 10 bases. V lost 7 bases to trimming and J lost 8 bases; unmatched junction nucleotides: 11. The CDR3 covers 15 residues. CDR1 and CDR2 (germline): MNHEY, SVGEGT.

The table lists this clonotype with a few counts. The CDR3 DNA is TGTGCCAGCCGACCGCAGTGGGAGAACACTGAAGCTTTCTTT. Its translation is CASRPQWENTEAFF. The chain employs TRBV12-3 or TRBV12-4 and TRBJ1-1; D call uncertain. The CDR3 has 14 amino acids. The V gene lost 8 bases and the J gene lost 1 base, with 14 bases spanning the gap.

This clonotype was counted many times. V and J are TRBV5-1 and TRBJ1-1; TRBD1 matches 9 bases. This CDR3 spans 14 amino acids. CDR1 SGHRS and CDR2 YFSETQ come from the germline V gene. J was trimmed by 1 base and V by 8 bases; bases with no gene match: 6. CDR3 coding DNA: TGCGCCAGTACACAGGGGGCTCAGAACACTGAAGCTTTCTTT. This translates into CASTQGAQNTEAFF.

The J gene is TRBJ2-7, the V gene TRBV5-1; TRBD2 agrees at 7 bases. From germline, CDR1 is SGHRS and CDR2 YFSETQ. V shed 5 bases, J shed 3 bases, and the junction held 8 bases outside the gene matches. The CDR3 consists of 14 residues. CDR3 in DNA: TGCGCCAGCAGACATGGGGAGGGCGGCTACGAGCAGTACTTC. Amino acid sequence: CASRHGEGGYEQYF.

This clonotype has only a few counts. The rearrangement uses TRBV4-3 and TRBJ1-1; D unresolved. Germline V gene data show CDR1 as LGHNA and CDR2 as YSLEER. This CDR3 spans 15 amino acids. Trimming removed 2 bases at V and 0 bases at J, with 10 bases between. CDR3 sequence: CASSQQAFMNTEAFF. The CDR3 region has the DNA TGCGCCAGCAGCCAACAGGCCTTCATGAACACTGAAGCTTTCTTT.

V is TRBV6-1 and J is TRBJ1-1; possibly TRBD1 for D (5 bases). This CDR3 is 13 amino acids long. The germline V and J ends were trimmed by 5 bases and 7 bases, with 14 bases remaining between them. CDR1 is MNHNS, CDR2 SASEGT, per germline. CDR3 sequence: CASSPRGTGEAFF. CDR3 DNA: TGTGCCAGCAGTCCGCGGGGGACGGGTGAAGCTTTCTTT.

The rearrangement uses TRBV12-5 and TRBJ1-5; the match to TRBD1 covers 9 bases. CDR3 length: 13 amino acids. V dropped 7 bases and J dropped 4; count of bases not matched to a gene: 2. Germline CDR1 is LGHNT and CDR2 is FRNRAP. The CDR3 DNA reads TGTGCTAGTGTGACAGGGGGAAATCAGCCCCAGCATTTT. Translating gives CASVTGGNQPQHF.

The chain couples TRBV25-1 to TRBJ1-4, with D unresolved. The length of the CDR3 is 14 residues. Per germline, CDR1 MGHDK and CDR2 SYGVNS. Trimming left V 2 bases short and J 1 base short, with 5 bases between. CDR3 residues: CASSEGRTNEKLFF. The DNA of the CDR3 is TGTGCCAGCAGTGAAGGGAGAACTAATGAAAAACTGTTTTTT.

The chain is built from TRBV20-1 and TRBJ1-2, with D uncertain. Germline CDR1 and CDR2: DFQATT and SNEGSKA (reference sequence). This CDR3 has 12 amino acids. Trimming took off 2 bases at V and 8 bases at J, with 12 bases between the two ends. CDR3 DNA sequence: TGCAGTGCTAGATCCGAACCCCGGGGCTACACCTTC. Translating it yields CSARSEPRGYTF.

The J gene is TRBJ2-7, the V gene TRBV7-8; D is perhaps TRBD1 or TRBD2 (5 bases each). This CDR3 is 13 amino acids long. The germline CDR1 and CDR2 sequences are SGHVS and FQNEAQ. Trimming left V 5 bases short and J 5 bases short, with 13 bases between. The CDR3 spells CASSPGPRDEQYF. CDR3 in DNA: TGTGCCAGCAGCCCGGGACCCCGGGACGAGCAGTACTTC.

This clonotype has a handful of counts. V gene TRBV20-1 combines with J gene TRBJ2-3; tentatively, D is TRBD1 or TRBD2 (5 bases each). Germline V gene lookup returns CDR1 DFQATT and CDR2 SNEGSKA (reference sequence). The CDR3 runs to 15 residues. The CDR3 DNA reads as TGCAGCTTAGGAAGTCCCGGGGCCACCACAGATACGCAGTATTTT. Its protein product is CSLGSPGATTDTQYF.

The chain is built from TRBV20-1 and TRBJ1-3; tentatively, D is TRBD1 (5 bases). V shed 3 bases and J shed 4 bases, with 10 bases lying between them. CDR1 DFQATT and CDR2 SNEGSKA come from the germline V gene (reference sequence). There are 13 residues in the CDR3. CDR3 loop: CSARLDKGNTIYF. CDR3 nucleotide sequence: TGCAGTGCTAGGTTGGACAAGGGAAACACCATATATTTT.

Only a few counts were recorded for this clonotype. The chain recombines TRBV7-7 with TRBJ2-5; D is undetermined. The CDR3 is made up of 14 amino acids. Germline CDR1 SSHAT, CDR2 FNYEAQ (reference sequence). Trimming left V 1 base short and J 5 bases short, with 11 bases between. This CDR3 reads CASSLGRPGETQYF. The CDR3 DNA reads as TGTGCCAGCAGCTTAGGACGGCCCGGGGAGACCCAGTACTTC.

The chain employs TRBV2 and TRBJ2-6, with D unresolved. This CDR3 is 13 amino acids long. V was trimmed by 8 bases and J by 0 bases, leaving 5 bases between them. Per germline, CDR1 SNHLY and CDR2 FYNNEI. CDR3 region: CASGLSGANVLTF. The DNA of the CDR3 is TGTGCCAGCGGGCTCTCTGGGGCCAACGTCCTGACTTTC. The whole variable domain, remainder taken from reference TRBV2 and TRBJ2-6, is EPEVTQTPSHQVTQMGQEVILRCVPISNHLYFYWYRQILGQKVEFLVSFYNNEISEKSEIFDDQFSVERPDGSNFTLKIRSTKLEDSAMYFCASGLSGANVLTFGAGSRLTVL.

J is TRBJ1-1 and V is TRBV11-3; 7 bases map to TRBD1. The junction had 9 bases not matched to a gene; V was cut back by 7 bases and J by 1 base. In germline, CDR1 is SGHNT, CDR2 YENEEA. This CDR3 has 15 residues. CDR3 DNA sequence: TGTGCCAGCAACGCCAGACAGGGACCGAACACTGAAGCTTTCTTT. It encodes CASNARQGPNTEAFF.